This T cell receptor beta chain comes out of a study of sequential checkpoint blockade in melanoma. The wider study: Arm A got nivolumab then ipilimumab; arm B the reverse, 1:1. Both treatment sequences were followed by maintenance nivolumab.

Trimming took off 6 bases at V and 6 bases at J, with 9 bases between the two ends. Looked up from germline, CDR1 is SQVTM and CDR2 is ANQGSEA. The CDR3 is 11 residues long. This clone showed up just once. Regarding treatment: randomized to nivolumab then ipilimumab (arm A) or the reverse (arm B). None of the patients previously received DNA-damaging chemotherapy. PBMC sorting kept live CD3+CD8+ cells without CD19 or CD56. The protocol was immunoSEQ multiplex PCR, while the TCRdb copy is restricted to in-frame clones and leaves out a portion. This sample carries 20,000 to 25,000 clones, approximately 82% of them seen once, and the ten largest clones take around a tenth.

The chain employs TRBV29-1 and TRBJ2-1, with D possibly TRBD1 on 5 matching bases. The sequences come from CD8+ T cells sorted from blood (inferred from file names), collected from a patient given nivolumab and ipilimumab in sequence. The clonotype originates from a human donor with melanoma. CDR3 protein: CSVWGSNEQFF. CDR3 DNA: TGCAGCGTCTGGGGCAGCAATGAGCAGTTCTTC.